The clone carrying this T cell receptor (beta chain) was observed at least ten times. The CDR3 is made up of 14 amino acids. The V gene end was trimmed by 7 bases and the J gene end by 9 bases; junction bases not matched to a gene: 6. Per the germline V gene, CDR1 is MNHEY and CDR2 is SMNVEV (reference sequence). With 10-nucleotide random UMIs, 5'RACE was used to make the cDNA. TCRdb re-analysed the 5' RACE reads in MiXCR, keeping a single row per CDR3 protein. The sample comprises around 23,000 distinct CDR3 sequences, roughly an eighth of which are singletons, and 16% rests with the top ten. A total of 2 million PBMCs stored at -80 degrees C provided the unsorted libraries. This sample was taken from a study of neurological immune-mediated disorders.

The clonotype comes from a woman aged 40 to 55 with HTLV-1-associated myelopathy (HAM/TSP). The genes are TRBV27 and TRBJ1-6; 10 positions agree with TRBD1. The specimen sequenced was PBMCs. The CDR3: CASNSGTGVSPLHF. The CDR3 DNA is TGTGCCAGCAACTCCGGGACAGGGGTTTCACCCCTCCACTTT.